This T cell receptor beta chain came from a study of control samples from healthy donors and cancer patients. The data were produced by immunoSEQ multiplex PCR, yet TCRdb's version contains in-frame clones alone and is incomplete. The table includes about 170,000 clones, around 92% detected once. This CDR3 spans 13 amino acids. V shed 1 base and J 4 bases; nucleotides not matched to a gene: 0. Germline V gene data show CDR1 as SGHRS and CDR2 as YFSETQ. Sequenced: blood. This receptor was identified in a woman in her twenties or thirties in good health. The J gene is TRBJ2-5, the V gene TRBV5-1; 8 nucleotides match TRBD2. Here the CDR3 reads CASSLLAGETQYF. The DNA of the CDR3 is TGCGCCAGCAGCTTGCTAGCGGGAGAGACCCAGTACTTC. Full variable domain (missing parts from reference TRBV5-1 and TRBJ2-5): KAGVTQTPRYLIKTRGQQVTLSCSPISGHRSVSWYQQTPGQGLQFLFEYFSETQRNKGNFPGRFSGRQFSNSRSEMNVSTLELGDSALYLCASSLLAGETQYFGPGTRLLVL.